These 5 T cell receptor beta chains originate from one sample sequenced in a study of blood T cells in healthy people across ages. Together with a sample-barcoded 5' primer, a J-beta primer mix was included in a second PCR lasting about 7 to 12 cycles. TCRdb reprocessed the 5' RACE reads via MiXCR and lists one record per CDR3 protein. The sample shows approximately 670,000 distinct CDR3 sequences, around 38% of them seen only once. Sequenced sample: blood. These receptors were taken from a man aged 80 or over in good health.

CDR3 protein: CSARQGNIQYF. CDR3 sequence (DNA): TGCAGTGCTCGACAGGGGAACATTCAGTACTTC. V gene TRBV20-1 combines with J gene TRBJ2-4; 8 bases line up with TRBD1. This CDR3 is 11 amino acids long. CDR1 DFQATT and CDR2 SNEGSKA come from the germline V gene (reference sequence). The V segment lost 5 bases and the J segment 7 bases; nucleotides outside the gene matches: 1.

The table lists this clonotype with many counts. The chain recombines TRBV28 with TRBJ2-1, with 8 bases aligning to TRBD2. The V and J ends lost 4 bases and 0 bases, in that order; junction bases with no gene match: 5. Germline values: CDR1 MDHEN, CDR2 SYDVKM. The CDR3 has 16 residues. CDR3 DNA: TGTGCCAGCAGTTCCTTAGCGGGGAGCTCCTACAATGAGCAGTTCTTC. Its translation is CASSSLAGSSYNEQFF.

The rearrangement links TRBV20-1 to TRBJ2-3; D uncertain. The germline CDR1 and CDR2 sequences are DFQATT and SNEGSKA (reference sequence). V lost 7 bases to trimming and J lost 2 bases, with 13 bases between them. The CDR3 sequence is 13 residues long. CDR3 bases: TGCAGTGGTCTCGGGCGGAACACAGATACGCAGTATTTT. Protein product: CSGLGRNTDTQYF.

The chain carries TRBV20-1 and TRBJ2-2, with D unresolved. CDR3 length: 13 residues. The V end was cut by 1 base, the J end by 4 bases, with 7 bases between. Germline assignment: CDR1 DFQATT and CDR2 SNEGSKA (reference sequence). The CDR3: CSARVYLTGELFF. The CDR3 region has the DNA TGCAGTGCTAGAGTTTATCTCACCGGGGAGCTGTTTTTT.

The chain employs TRBV12-3 or TRBV12-4 and TRBJ1-2; possible D gene TRBD1, 5 bases. V dropped 8 bases and J dropped 0 bases, with 13 bases sitting between them. The CDR3 runs to 14 residues. DNA of the CDR3: TGTGCCAGCCTAAGAACAGGAGCTAACTATGGCTACACCTTC. Translating it yields CASLRTGANYGYTF.